The 9 T cell receptor beta chains below all came from one sample that was sequenced in a study of T cell clones after liver transplantation. Method: immunoSEQ multiplex PCR; TCRdb's copy keeps in-frame clones and lacks some. The sample contains roughly 80,000 clones, approximately 87% of which appear only once. The sequencing here drew on CD4+ T cells from blood, taken at the 22-month timepoint. These receptors were collected from a human patient who received a liver transplant. The graft donor may account for some of the T cells.

The sample holds a few counts of this clone. The V gene is TRBV14, the J gene TRBJ2-7; 9 nucleotides match TRBD2. The CDR3 spans 15 residues. Germline trimming cut 4 bases from V and 0 bases from J; bases unmatched to any gene: 4. The germline V gene has CDR1 SGHDN and CDR2 FVKESK. Here the CDR3 reads CASSPTSGLSYEQYF. The CDR3 region has the DNA TGTGCCAGCAGCCCAACTAGCGGGCTCTCCTACGAGCAGTACTTC.

The rearrangement uses TRBV11-1 and TRBJ2-7; 8 nucleotides align to TRBD1. Per the germline V gene, CDR1 is SGHAT and CDR2 is FQDESV (reference sequence). J was trimmed by 6 bases and V by 5 bases; bases with no gene match: 6. This CDR3 comprises 13 residues. The CDR3 reads CASSGRQGIEQYF. CDR3 DNA sequence: TGTGCCAGCAGCGGACGACAGGGGATCGAGCAGTACTTC.

The V call is TRBV5-6, the J call TRBJ1-4, with unresolved D. The germline V and J ends were trimmed by 4 bases and 7 bases, with 8 bases remaining between them. Germline CDR1 is SGHDT and CDR2 is YYEEEE. This CDR3 contains 12 residues. The CDR3 sequence: CASSVDFEKLFF. As DNA, the CDR3 is TGTGCCAGCAGCGTAGACTTTGAAAAACTGTTTTTT.

This clone appeared many times. The rearrangement joins TRBV28 to TRBJ1-4, with D perhaps matching TRBD1 (5 bases). Trimming cost V 6 bases and J 2 bases, with 10 bases left between them. Germline CDR1 is MDHEN and CDR2 is SYDVKM. The CDR3 consists of 14 residues. This chain's CDR3 is CASRTGDTNEKLFF. CDR3 coding DNA: TGTGCCAGCAGAACAGGTGACACTAATGAAAAACTGTTTTTT.

This clone was seen once. This chain joins TRBV28 and TRBJ2-3, with D hard to call. V lost 3 bases to trimming and J lost 0 bases, with 13 bases between them. Germline V gene data show CDR1 as MDHEN and CDR2 as SYDVKM. The CDR3 contains 16 residues. The DNA of the CDR3 is TGTGCCAGCAGTTTCGGAAAAGGGCGAAGCACAGATACGCAGTATTTT. Protein product: CASSFGKGRSTDTQYF.

The rearrangement uses TRBV28 and TRBJ1-5; D is perhaps TRBD1 (5 bases). CDR3 size: 16 residues. CDR1 and CDR2 from the germline V gene are MDHEN and SYDVKM. V was shortened by 4 bases and J by 0 bases, with 13 bases between the two germline ends. CDR3 DNA sequence: TGTGCCAGCAGTTATGGGTCAGGGTATAGCAATCAGCCCCAGCATTTT. This translates into CASSYGSGYSNQPQHF.

J is TRBJ2-7 and V is TRBV25-1, with TRBD1 identical over 9 bases. CDR1 and CDR2 (germline): MGHDK, SYGVNS. The V and J ends lost 6 bases and 6 bases, in that order; junction bases with no gene match: 6. CDR3 length equals 13 residues. The CDR3 protein is CASRKTGGGEQYF. In DNA form, the CDR3 reads TGTGCCAGCAGGAAAACAGGGGGCGGCGAGCAGTACTTC.

The chain carries TRBV29-1 and TRBJ1-5, with D uncertain. Germline CDR1 and CDR2: SQVTM and ANQGSEA. This CDR3 has 13 amino acids. V shed 0 bases and J shed 6 bases, with 9 bases lying between them. CDR3 sequence reads: CSVEDLPGQPQHF. The CDR3 nucleotides are TGCAGCGTTGAAGACCTCCCGGGTCAGCCCCAGCATTTT.

The chain employs TRBV10-3 and TRBJ1-1; the D gene is possibly TRBD1 (5 bases). The CDR3 runs 12 residues. In germline, CDR1 is ENHRY, CDR2 SYGVKD. Trimming stripped 9 bases from V and 5 bases from J, with 13 bases between. CDR3 loop: CAMRGVGTEAFF. CDR3 nucleotide sequence: TGTGCCATGAGAGGGGTTGGTACTGAAGCTTTCTTT.